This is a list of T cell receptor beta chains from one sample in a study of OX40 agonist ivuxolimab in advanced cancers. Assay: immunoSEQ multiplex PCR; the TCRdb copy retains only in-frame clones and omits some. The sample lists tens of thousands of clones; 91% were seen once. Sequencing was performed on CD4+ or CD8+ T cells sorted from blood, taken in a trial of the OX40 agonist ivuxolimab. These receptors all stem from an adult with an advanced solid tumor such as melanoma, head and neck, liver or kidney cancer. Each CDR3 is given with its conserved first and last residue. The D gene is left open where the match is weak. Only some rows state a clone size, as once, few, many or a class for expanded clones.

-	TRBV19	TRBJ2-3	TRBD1	CASRPTDRGYGDTQYF	TGTGCCAGTAGACCCACGGACAGGGGATATGGAGATACGCAGTATTTT
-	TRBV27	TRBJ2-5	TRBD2	CASSFVGTSGREGGQETQYF	TGTGCCAGCAGTTTTGTGGGGACTAGCGGGAGGGAAGGGGGTCAAGAGACCCAGTACTTC
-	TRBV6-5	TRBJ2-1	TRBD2	CASRPRGGLYNEQFF	TGTGCCAGCAGGCCCCGGGGGGGCCTCTACAATGAGCAGTTCTTC
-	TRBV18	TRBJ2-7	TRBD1	CASSPPAQGTGEQYF	TGTGCCAGCTCACCACCGGCACAGGGGACAGGAGAGCAGTACTTC
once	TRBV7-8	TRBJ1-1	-	CASSLVGGMYDTEAFF	TGTGCCAGCAGCTTAGTGGGGGGCATGTACGACACTGAAGCTTTCTTT
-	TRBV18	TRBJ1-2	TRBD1	CASSQGASYGYTF	TGTGCCAGCTCACAGGGGGCGTCCTATGGCTACACCTTC
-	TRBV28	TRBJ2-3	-	CASTPAQGTDTQYF	TGTGCCAGCACCCCCGCCCAGGGGACAGATACGCAGTATTTT
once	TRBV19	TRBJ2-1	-	CASSIVGEQFF	TGTGCCAGTAGTATAGTTGGGGAGCAGTTCTTC
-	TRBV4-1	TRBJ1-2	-	CASSQEAGGSVYGYTF	TGCGCCAGCAGCCAAGAGGCGGGGGGCAGTGTCTATGGCTACACCTTC
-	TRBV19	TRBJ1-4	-	CASNSGPTGLNEKLFF	TGTGCCAGTAACTCCGGGCCTACAGGGTTGAATGAAAAACTGTTTTTT
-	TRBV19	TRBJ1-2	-	CASSIRGHGYTF	TGTGCCAGTAGTATTCGGGGACATGGCTACACCTTC
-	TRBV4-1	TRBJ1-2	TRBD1	CASSQAPGQGYYGYTF	TGCGCCAGCAGCCAGGCGCCGGGACAGGGCTACTATGGCTACACCTTC
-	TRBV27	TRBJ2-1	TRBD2	CASTGGLAGIYEQFF	TGTGCCAGCACTGGGGGGCTAGCGGGAATTTATGAGCAGTTCTTC
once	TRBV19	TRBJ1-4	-	CASSMWDAVFGEKLFF	TGTGCCAGTAGTATGTGGGACGCCGTTTTTGGTGAAAAACTGTTTTTT
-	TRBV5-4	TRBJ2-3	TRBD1	CASSKTGQDSDTQYF	TGTGCCAGCAGCAAGACGGGACAGGATTCAGATACGCAGTATTTT
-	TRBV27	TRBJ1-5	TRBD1	CASSLSGGAGGRSQPQHF	TGTGCCAGCAGTTTATCGGGTGGGGCAGGGGGTAGGAGTCAGCCCCAGCATTTT
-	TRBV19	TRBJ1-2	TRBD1	CASSPAQGELYGYTF	TGTGCCAGTAGTCCAGCACAGGGGGAACTCTATGGCTACACCTTC
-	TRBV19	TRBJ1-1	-	CASSKVGQSNTEAFF	TGTGCCAGTAGTAAAGTTGGACAATCGAACACTGAAGCTTTCTTT
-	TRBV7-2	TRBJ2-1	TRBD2	CASSLVGTSGYNEQFF	TGTGCCAGCAGCTTAGTCGGGACTAGCGGGTACAATGAGCAGTTCTTC
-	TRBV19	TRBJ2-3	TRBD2	CATTQLAGVRDTQYF	TGTGCCACCACTCAACTAGCGGGAGTTAGAGATACGCAGTATTTT
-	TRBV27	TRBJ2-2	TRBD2	CASSLRVAGGKAGELFF	TGTGCCAGCAGTCTAAGGGTAGCGGGAGGAAAGGCCGGGGAGCTGTTTTTT
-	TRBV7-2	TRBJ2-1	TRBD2	CASSLGGSLYNEQFF	TGTGCCAGCAGCTTAGGCGGGAGCCTCTACAATGAGCAGTTCTTC
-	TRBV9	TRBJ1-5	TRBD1	CASSRTGVANQPQHF	TGTGCCAGCAGCCGGACAGGGGTTGCAAATCAGCCCCAGCATTTT
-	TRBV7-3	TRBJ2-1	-	CASSPRGDGSSRGIYNEQFF	TGTGCCAGCAGCCCTAGGGGGGACGGATCGTCTAGGGGAATCTACAATGAGCAGTTCTTC
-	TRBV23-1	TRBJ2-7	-	CASSQGGAYEQYF	TGCGCCAGCAGTCAAGGGGGAGCCTACGAGCAGTACTTC
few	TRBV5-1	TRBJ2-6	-	CASSFRSGPYSGANVLTF	TGCGCCAGCAGCTTCAGGTCAGGGCCCTACTCTGGGGCCAACGTCCTGACTTTC